One sample yielded the 28 T cell receptor beta chains listed below, sequenced in a study of human T cells and chemical hapten exposure. In TCRdb, the RACE reads were re-called with MiXCR into one record per CDR3 protein. The table includes about 77,000 distinct CDR3 sequences, 11% to 15% detected once. The time point was: pre-sensitization, week 0. The treatment was: therapeutic diphenylcyclopropenone sensitization with weekly scalp DPC. Sequenced here: whole blood, sampled in connection with sensitization to the hapten diphenylcyclopropenone (DPC). Receptors originate from a woman between 45 and 65 years old with alopecia areata. Some clones in this sample may be carry-over from other donors' samples.

There are a few counts of this clonotype. The V gene is TRBV27, the J gene TRBJ1-1, with D unresolved. Germline loops: CDR1 MNHEY, CDR2 SMNVEV (reference sequence). The CDR3 consists of 12 residues. The V end was cut by 4 bases, the J end by 10 bases, with 13 bases between. DNA of the CDR3: TGTGCCAGCAGTTCCCAAGGGCTAGGAGCTTTCTTT. This gives the protein CASSSQGLGAFF.

The rearrangement links TRBV12-3 or TRBV12-4 to TRBJ2-2; TRBD1 agrees at 7 bases. The CDR3 sequence is 15 residues long. Germline trimming cut 6 bases from V and 1 base from J; bases unmatched to any gene: 5. CDR3 protein: CASSYRGMNTGELFF. Here the CDR3 DNA reads TGTGCCAGCAGCTACAGGGGAATGAACACCGGGGAGCTGTTTTTT.

The chain recombines TRBV6-1 with TRBJ2-3; D may match TRBD1 or TRBD2 (5 bases each). V lost 0 bases to trimming and J lost 3 bases, with 22 bases between them. Germline-derived CDR1 and CDR2 are MNHNS and SASEGT. This CDR3 contains 19 residues. CDR3 bases: TGTGCCAGCAGTGAAGCGCTTCGTGGGACCTTTCGTCCGACAGATACGCAGTATTTT. This gives the protein CASSEALRGTFRPTDTQYF.

Sample share makes this clonotype medium-sized. The chain couples TRBV7-9 to TRBJ2-2; 12 nucleotides agree with TRBD2. The CDR3 consists of 16 residues. V dropped 4 bases and J dropped 5; count of bases not matched to a gene: 5. The germline V gene encodes CDR1 SEHNR and CDR2 FQNEAQ (reference sequence). CDR3 nucleotides: TGTGCCAGCAGCTCACTAGCGGGAGGACGAACCGGGGAGCTGTTTTTT. Translating gives CASSSLAGGRTGELFF.

This clonotype is a singleton in its sample. The rearrangement links TRBV7-2 to TRBJ1-5; TRBD1 might be the D (5 bases). Trimming took 5 bases from V and 5 from J, leaving 10 bases between them. This CDR3 comprises 13 residues. Per the germline V gene, CDR1 is SGHTA and CDR2 is FQGNSA. The CDR3 nucleotides are TGTGCCAGCAGCCGGACACGGGATCAGCCCCAGCATTTT. Amino acid sequence: CASSRTRDQPQHF.

This chain uses TRBV11-2 with TRBJ2-7, with 8 bases identical to TRBD1. The CDR3 loop spans 15 amino acids. The V gene end was trimmed by 5 bases and the J gene end by 0 bases; junction bases not matched to a gene: 6. Germline lookup yields CDR1 SGHAT and CDR2 FQNNGV. The CDR3 is CASSTPGQASYEQYF. The CDR3 bases are TGTGCCAGCAGCACTCCGGGACAGGCCTCCTACGAGCAGTACTTC.

CDR3 residues: CASSLPSGYNEQFF. CDR3 coding DNA: TGTGCCAGCAGTTTGCCTAGCGGATACAATGAGCAGTTCTTC. This chain connects TRBV28 to TRBJ2-1; 7 bases are a match to TRBD2. This CDR3 comprises 14 residues. Germline V gene data show CDR1 as MDHEN and CDR2 as SYDVKM. V lost 3 bases and J lost 4; bases outside the gene matches: 3. The full variable domain, completed using reference TRBV28 and TRBJ2-1, is DVKVTQSSRYLVKRTGEKVFLECVQDMDHENMFWYRQDPGLGLRLIYFSYDVKMKEKGDIPEGYSVSREKKERFSLILESASTNQTSMYLCASSLPSGYNEQFFGPGTRLTVL.

This clonotype was picked up a small number of times. The chain employs TRBV28 and TRBJ2-7; TRBD2 might be the D (6 bases). V lost 7 bases and J 1 base, leaving 14 bases between the germline ends. In germline, CDR1 is MDHEN, CDR2 SYDVKM. The CDR3 sequence is 14 residues long. CDR3 DNA sequence: TGTGCCAGCACCTCGACTAGTTCGTCCTACGAGCAGTACTTC. This sequence encodes CASTSTSSSYEQYF. The whole variable domain, remainder taken from reference TRBV28 and TRBJ2-7, is DVKVTQSSRYLVKRTGEKVFLECVQDMDHENMFWYRQDPGLGLRLIYFSYDVKMKEKGDIPEGYSVSREKKERFSLILESASTNQTSMYLCASTSTSSSYEQYFGPGTRLTVT.

This clonotype was observed a handful of times. The J gene is TRBJ2-7, the V gene TRBV5-1; 13 nucleotides line up with TRBD2. Germline-derived CDR1 and CDR2 are SGHRS and YFSETQ. The CDR3 totals 17 residues. After removal of 3 bases from V and 1 base from J, the junction contained 7 bases not matched to a gene. CDR3 nucleotide sequence: TGCGCCAGCAGCTCGAATCGGGGACTAGCGGGATCCTACGAGCAGTACTTC. Translating gives CASSSNRGLAGSYEQYF.

The V and J genes are TRBV3-1 and TRBJ2-6, with D hard to call. The V gene lost 4 bases and the J gene lost 0 bases, with 13 bases spanning the gap. This CDR3 has 17 residues. The germline V gene encodes CDR1 LGHDT and CDR2 YNNKEL (reference sequence). The CDR3, as DNA: TGTGCCAGCAGCCGCAGCGCAACCTACTCTGGGGCCAACGTCCTGACTTTC. It yields the protein CASSRSATYSGANVLTF.

V and J are TRBV5-1 and TRBJ2-1; D is unclear. V was clipped by 0 bases and J by 0 bases, with 4 bases between them. Per the germline V gene, CDR1 is SGHRS and CDR2 is YFSETQ. The CDR3 consists of 14 residues. The CDR3 reads CASSLESSYNEQFF. DNA of the CDR3: TGCGCCAGCAGCTTGGAGAGCTCCTACAATGAGCAGTTCTTC. The whole variable domain, remainder taken from reference TRBV5-1 and TRBJ2-1, is KAGVTQTPRYLIKTRGQQVTLSCSPISGHRSVSWYQQTPGQGLQFLFEYFSETQRNKGNFPGRFSGRQFSNSRSEMNVSTLELGDSALYLCASSLESSYNEQFFGPGTRLTVL.

The chain links TRBV3-1 to TRBJ2-1; 10 nucleotides align to TRBD1. The CDR3 runs to 15 residues. Losses at the gene ends were 3 bases for V and 5 bases for J; bases not matched to a gene: 4. The V gene's germline CDR1 is LGHDT and CDR2 YNNKEL (reference sequence). The CDR3 bases are TGTGCCAGCAGCCACACCGGGACAGGGGACAATGAGCAGTTCTTC. Amino acids: CASSHTGTGDNEQFF.

This clonotype was seen only a few times. The rearrangement joins TRBV20-1 to TRBJ1-1; D is undetermined. Trimming cost V 5 bases and J 0 bases, with 10 bases left between them. There are 13 residues in the CDR3. Per the germline V gene, CDR1 is DFQATT and CDR2 is SNEGSKA (reference sequence). CDR3 coding DNA: TGCAGTGCTTTGGACGGGCTGAACACTGAAGCTTTCTTT. Translated: CSALDGLNTEAFF.

There are many counts of this clonotype. The V gene is TRBV3-1, the J gene TRBJ2-5; 10 bases are a match to TRBD1. V was clipped by 0 bases and J by 5 bases; unmatched bases: 9. Germline V CDR1 and CDR2: LGHDT, YNNKEL (reference sequence). CDR3 size: 17 residues. DNA of the CDR3: TGTGCCAGCAGCCAAGAAGGGGGGACAGGGGCGGTGGAGACCCAGTACTTC. It translates to CASSQEGGTGAVETQYF.

The chain is built from TRBV11-2 and TRBJ2-5; D not certain. The CDR3 runs to 13 residues. Germline loops: CDR1 SGHAT, CDR2 FQNNGV. Trimming removed 6 bases from V and 4 bases from J, with 12 bases in between. In nucleotides, the CDR3 is TGTGCCAGCAGATCACGAGTTCCAGAGACCCAGTACTTC. It encodes CASRSRVPETQYF.

This clonotype was counted a few times. The V gene is TRBV5-4, the J gene TRBJ1-6; no clear D gene. The CDR3 spans 17 residues. V lost 3 bases, J lost 2 bases, and 15 bases lay in between. CDR1 and CDR2 (germline): SGHNT, YYREEE (reference sequence). The CDR3 DNA reads TGTGCCAGCAGCTCCGCCCACGACTTGACCTATAATTCACCCCTCCACTTT. Its translation is CASSSAHDLTYNSPLHF.

This chain links TRBV7-9 with TRBJ2-3, with 13 bases lining up with TRBD2. Per the germline V gene, CDR1 is SEHNR and CDR2 is FQNEAQ (reference sequence). V trimming: 5 bases; J trimming: 5 bases; junction bases outside the gene matches: 7. The CDR3 has 16 amino acids. The chain's CDR3 is CASSKLAGGPGDTQYF. CDR3 coding DNA: TGTGCCAGCAGCAAACTAGCGGGAGGGCCCGGAGATACGCAGTATTTT.

The V gene is TRBV20-1, the J gene TRBJ2-1; 11 nucleotides line up with TRBD2. Per the germline V gene, CDR1 is DFQATT and CDR2 is SNEGSKA (reference sequence). Trimming cost V 6 bases and J 7 bases; bases outside gene matches: 8. This CDR3 has 14 residues. CDR3 amino acids: CSAIAGGPTNEQFF. The CDR3 DNA is TGCAGTGCGATAGCGGGAGGGCCTACTAATGAGCAGTTCTTC.

This clonotype has more than one count but fewer than ten. V usage is TRBV2 and J usage is TRBJ1-3, with D possibly TRBD1 on 5 matching bases. V was trimmed by 2 bases and J by 0 bases, leaving 14 bases between them. CDR3 length equals 17 residues. From germline, CDR1 is SNHLY and CDR2 FYNNEI. CDR3 residues: CASSEKNRPTSGNTIYF. The CDR3 region has the DNA TGTGCCAGCAGTGAAAAGAACAGGCCAACCTCTGGAAACACCATATATTTT.

This clonotype has ten or more counts. This sequence joins TRBV10-3 and TRBJ2-7; tentative D call: TRBD1 (6 bases). Per germline, CDR1 ENHRY and CDR2 SYGVKD. V lost 4 bases to trimming and J lost 1 base, with 17 bases between them. The CDR3 length is 16 residues. The CDR3 DNA is TGTGCCATCAGTGCCGGCCCCGGGACACCATCCTACGAGCAGTACTTC. This translates into CAISAGPGTPSYEQYF.

This clonotype was seen a few times. The chain couples TRBV7-8 to TRBJ2-7; TRBD2 might be the D (5 bases). This CDR3 is 16 amino acids long. Germline V CDR1 and CDR2: SGHVS, FQNEAQ. V lost 5 bases, J lost 2 bases, and 19 bases lay in between. CDR3 nucleotide sequence: TGTGCCAGCAGCGATGAACCGGGGTCCACCCCCTACGAGCAGTACTTC. Amino acids: CASSDEPGSTPYEQYF.

The gene calls are TRBV29-1 and TRBJ1-1; maybe TRBD1 (6 bases). Germline loops: CDR1 SQVTM, CDR2 ANQGSEA. V lost 7 bases and J lost 1, with 13 bases in between. The CDR3 sequence is 13 residues long. Here the CDR3 DNA reads TGCAGCGCCGGGGGACATCGGAACACTGAAGCTTTCTTT. This codes for CSAGGHRNTEAFF.

This rearrangement joins TRBV6-5 to TRBJ1-5; 9 bases are shared with TRBD1. Germline CDR1 and CDR2: MNHEY and SVGAGI. This CDR3 comprises 14 residues. J was trimmed by 4 bases and V by 6 bases; bases with no gene match: 4. The DNA for the CDR3 is TGTGCCAGCAGGAAAGGACAGGGGAATCAGCCCCAGCATTTT. It translates to CASRKGQGNQPQHF.

This clonotype came up many times. The chain joins TRBV7-2 to TRBJ1-5; 7 bases line up with TRBD1. The CDR3 loop spans 16 amino acids. Trimming took 6 bases from V and 2 from J; bases not matched to a gene: 10. CDR1 is SGHTA and CDR2 is FQGNSA in the germline V gene. The CDR3 is CASRHTAQGGNQPQHF. In nucleotides, the CDR3 is TGTGCCAGCAGACATACCGCTCAGGGGGGCAATCAGCCCCAGCATTTT.

This clonotype was recorded a few times. The V call is TRBV28, the J call TRBJ1-5, with 9 bases lining up with TRBD1. The trim removed 10 bases at V and 2 bases at J, leaving 12 bases unmatched. The germline V gene encodes CDR1 MDHEN and CDR2 SYDVKM. The CDR3 length is 16 residues. CDR3 in amino acids: CATKQGAQSGNQPQHF. The CDR3 DNA sequence: TGTGCCACCAAACAGGGGGCTCAATCGGGCAATCAGCCCCAGCATTTT.

This chain connects TRBV20-1 to TRBJ2-7; 13 bases are shared with TRBD2. Germline trimming cut 6 bases from V and 6 bases from J; bases unmatched to any gene: 11. Germline values: CDR1 DFQATT, CDR2 SNEGSKA (reference sequence). There are 15 residues in the CDR3. CDR3 protein: CSAHSGTSGIFEQYF. As DNA, the CDR3 is TGCAGTGCCCATAGCGGGACTAGCGGGATATTCGAGCAGTACTTC.

The chain recombines TRBV20-1 with TRBJ2-7; D is undetermined. V was pared by 0 bases and J by 3 bases, with 0 bases between. The CDR3 sequence is 10 residues long. The V gene's germline CDR1 is DFQATT and CDR2 SNEGSKA (reference sequence). As DNA, the CDR3 is TGCAGTGCTAGAGACTACGAGCAGTACTTC. Amino acids: CSARDYEQYF.

This clonotype was recorded only once. The gene calls are TRBV28 and TRBJ1-5, with a tentative D call TRBD1 (6 bases). With 2 bases removed from V and 4 bases from J, the gap between germline ends came to 6 bases. Germline V gene lookup returns CDR1 MDHEN and CDR2 SYDVKM. The CDR3 is made up of 13 amino acids. The CDR3 here is CASSLTGNQPQHF. For the CDR3, the DNA is TGTGCCAGCAGTTTAACAGGGAATCAGCCCCAGCATTTT.